This TCR beta chain emerged from a study of T cells after yellow fever vaccination. Study at large: Investigators used CD3, CD45RA, CCR7 and CD95 to sort the EM, EMRA, CM and Tscm memory subsets. The fractions with low cell numbers were processed using SMART-Seq v4 Ultra Low Input.

Study-wide points: Most primary-vaccination clones reappeared after the booster (approximately 95% CD4, roughly 88% CD8).

This clonotype was observed at least ten times. CDR1 is SEHNR, CDR2 FQNEAQ, per germline (reference sequence). The CDR3 sequence is 16 residues long. Between the trimmed V and J ends, which lost 2 bases and 0 bases, there was a span of 11 bases. Template switching by 5'RACE produced TCR cDNA, adding a universal primer site and UMIs. TCRdb itself ran the 5' RACE reads through MiXCR, one entry per CDR3 protein. The sample holds about 10,000 distinct CDR3 sequences, around 4.8% seen once. The sequencing here drew on PBMCs, either bulk or a sorted T-cell subset (CD4+, CD8+, memory, or dextramer-sorted; not recorded which), taken less than 16 days after the first yellow fever vaccination. The V and J genes are TRBV7-9 and TRBJ2-1; D remains ambiguous. The sequence was obtained from a man aged 18-30 years who received the YFV17D yellow fever vaccine. CDR3 loop: CASSLTVQSSYNEQFF. The CDR3 nucleotides read TGTGCCAGCAGCTTAACCGTCCAAAGCTCCTACAATGAGCAGTTCTTC.